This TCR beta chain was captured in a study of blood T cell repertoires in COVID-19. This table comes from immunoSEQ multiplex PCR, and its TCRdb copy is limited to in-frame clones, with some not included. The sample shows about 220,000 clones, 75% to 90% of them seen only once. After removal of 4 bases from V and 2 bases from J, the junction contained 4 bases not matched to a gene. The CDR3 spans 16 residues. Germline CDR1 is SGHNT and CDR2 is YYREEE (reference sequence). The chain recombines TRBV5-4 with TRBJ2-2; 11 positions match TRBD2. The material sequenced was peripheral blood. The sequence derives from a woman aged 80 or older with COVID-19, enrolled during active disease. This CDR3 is CASSKGTSGNTGELFF. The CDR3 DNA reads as TGTGCCAGCAGCAAGGGGACTAGCGGTAACACCGGGGAGCTGTTTTTT. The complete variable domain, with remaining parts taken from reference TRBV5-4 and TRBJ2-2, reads ETGVTQSPTHLIKTRGQQVTLRCSSQSGHNTVSWYQQALGQGPQFIFQYYREEENGRGNFPPRFSGLQFPNYSSELNVNALELDDSALYLCASSKGTSGNTGELFFGEGSRLTVL.